This T cell receptor (beta chain) stems from a study of cytomegalovirus exposure and HLA in healthy donors (dated by TCRdb to about 2017). About the study as a whole: An earlier analysis of roughly 500 of the donors reported about 250 Gb of sequence data and 117 million unique TCR beta sequences from around 200 million T cells. A separate validation cohort of 90 to 150 different subjects was used in addition to the approximately 700-subject first cohort. In a later genetic analysis, genome-wide SNP genotypes for about 60% of the 666 donors were used, and that subset was treated as a discovery cohort. A handful of DR-DQ haplotypes were treated as single units for association and clustering because of strong linkage in the cohort. All discovery cohort repertoires had been generated on a single sequencing platform. An early release that covered around 590 HLA-typed donors contained 300 to 350 gigabases of sequencing data and around 80 million unique TCR sequences. The study profiled the T cell repertoires of 500 to 800 subjects by immunosequencing and related them to cytomegalovirus serostatus. Rather than using new phenotypic data, the later analysis identified candidate immune exposures from TCR beta sequences and from how often those sequences occurred across donors. To decide whether each TCR beta V gene segment behaved as functional or pseudogenic, an earlier analysis of several hundred of the donors relied on high-throughput TCR beta sequencing. To predict cytomegalovirus infection status, the study brought together high-throughput TCR immunosequencing, statistical association of individual TCRs with disease status, and machine learning. The number of typed donors differed by locus: about 620-640 for A, B, C, DRB1 and DQB1; 522 for DQA1; some 610 for DPA1; and around 490 for DPB1. The genetic ancestry cluster associated with self-reported Caucasian donors included around four fifths of the 398 genotyped donors. Both class I and class II loci were covered by HLA typing, at four-digit resolution. The aim of the study was to test whether cataloging public T cell receptors could identify signatures of past pathogen exposure. Among some 400 genotyped donors of the cohort, an average of approximately 220,000 unique TCR beta nucleotide sequences was sequenced per donor, of which about 19% were non-productive. Alongside the repertoire data, information on donor age, sex, ethnicity and CMV serostatus was compiled. To study patterns of TCR occurrence, a later analysis re-analyzed previously published TCR beta repertoires from more than 550 donors and added high-resolution HLA genotyping. The research as a whole found: The authors suggested that the approach could potentially be extended to other disease states and immunological phenotypes. A later analysis found that HLA-associated TCR beta chains were more clonally expanded and had lower generation probabilities than equally common non-associated chains. Most TCR sequences were observed very rarely across donors, whereas some public TCRs were present in many individuals. Because some donors lacked HLA typing at each locus, the association tests relied only on the typed subset. Broadly in line with IMGT annotations, most TCR beta V segments showed up in productive rearrangements about 90% or about 30% of the time in an earlier analysis of approximately 640 of the donors. Around 16 rarely observed V segments, including chromosome 9 orphons, were excluded from the earlier analysis of just under 600 of the donors because counts were too low. In the study, around 150 TCR beta chains were listed as associated with cytomegalovirus. A further reported finding was that TCR beta sequences accurately predicted the HLA-A and HLA-B alleles for most subjects in the first cohort. CMV serostatus was the only immune exposure information available for the cohort. According to a later genetic analysis, donors in an Asian-associated ancestry cluster had fewer N-insertions in productive TCRs than the approximately 700-donor mean. Correlated functional status among segregating V segments might be attributable to linkage disequilibrium, but an unknown experimental factor could not be ruled out. The classifier was reported to diagnose cytomegalovirus status with high specificity and sensitivity in both the original and validation cohorts. In a later analysis, the rate of TCR association differed among HLA loci, with DRB1 alleles having the most associated TCRs and HLA-C alleles having the fewest. Roughly uniform sequencing depth across donors was assumed in presence/absence analyses, although this assumption may not hold. A later analysis reported that several top co-occurrence clusters appeared linked to parvovirus B19, influenza, CMV and Epstein-Barr virus. V-gene and J-gene trimming of TCR beta chains was associated with a missense DCLRE1C variant in a later genetic analysis, and the association was replicated in an independent cohort. A cluster of highly shared sequence variants was judged likely to represent a technical artifact of the sequencing pipeline. When HLA alleles, especially DR and DQ, strongly co-occurred, attributing TCR associations to individual alleles was difficult. Because the 87-base-pair reads could not distinguish some IMGT-functional V segments, including TRBV6-2 and TRBV6-3, those segments were excluded. In a later analysis, 16,951 TCR beta sequences were associated with specific HLA alleles at a false discovery rate of 0.05. This cohort had only TCR beta chains sequenced, and the lack of alpha or paired-chain data limited which features could be detected. In a later analysis, most CMV-associated TCR beta chains were found to appear HLA-restricted, with HLA associations seemingly driven largely by CMV exposure. In vitro tests confirmed that a few of the cytomegalovirus-associated TCR beta chains recognize cytomegalovirus antigens.

For this clone: Its cognate antigen has yet to be identified. Base qualities are not recorded, but no much larger clone differs from it by a single base.

In total, around 600 healthy bone marrow donors made up the cohort. Cohort members were all nominally healthy when sampled, although unrecorded immune exposures were likely present. The donor tested CMV seropositive and was one of the 289 seropositive cohort members. Every donor gave a peripheral blood sample, and the peripheral blood mononuclear cells from that sample were used for TCR beta sequencing. The Qiagen DNeasy Blood Extraction Kit was used to extract genomic DNA from the blood cell samples. The library relied on the immunoSEQ multiplex PCR assay. For the multiplex PCR, a mixture combining 60 forward primers for TCR Vbeta segments and 13 reverse primers for TCR Jbeta segments was used. The CDR3 region of rearranged TCR beta genes was amplified from genomic DNA by a multiplex PCR assay. The amplified TCR beta libraries were sequenced on the Illumina HiSeq System as 87-base-pair reads. The study's processing was this. Across the 500 to 700 repertoires, a later analysis counted tens of millions of unique TCR beta chains, approximately 12 million of which were shared by at least two donors. Raw reads were error-corrected and collapsed into unique sequences with a nearest-neighbor algorithm that merged closely related sequences to remove PCR and sequencing errors. To assign V, D and J gene segments, CDR3 sequences were aligned to IMGT reference sequences. For a sequence to be retained, at least a six-nucleotide match to both a V gene segment and a J gene segment was required. Rearrangements were classified as productive when the CDR3 lacked stop codons and remained in frame with V and J, and all other rearrangements were classified as non-productive. CDR3 was defined according to IMGT convention as the region running from the second conserved V-encoded cysteine to the conserved J-encoded phenylalanine. The earlier analysis of about 610 of the donors excluded any sequence lacking an unambiguous match to a single V gene segment. An earlier analysis of around 600 of the donors classified V segments as functional when productive rearrangements were above 56.7% and as segregating when the standard deviation between donors was above 5%. A statistical classification framework was built to diagnose cytomegalovirus status from the catalog of TCR beta chain sequences. V and J gene assignment, in a later analysis, came from comparing TCR nucleotide sequences with IMGT/GENE-DB human TR gene sequences. The TCRdist pipeline was used in a later analysis to assign CDR3 sequences and most-parsimonious VDJ recombination scenarios. In a later analysis, each TCR beta chain was defined by its CDR3 amino acid sequence together with its V-gene family, and reads lacking a unique V-gene family were excluded. To address suspected cross-contamination and a sequencing artifact, a later analysis removed a few hundred highly shared, low-generation-probability nucleotide sequences. A later analysis calculated a clonal expansion index for each public chain from normalized within-repertoire ranks of inferred template counts. In a later analysis, generation probabilities were computed using a VDJ recombination model fitted to out-of-frame rearrangements, and the results were checked against IGoR. In a later analysis, hypergeometric tests were used to score TCR-TCR, TCR-HLA and TCR-CMV co-occurrence, with a repertoire-size bias correction applied to TCR pairs. In a later analysis, false discovery rates were estimated by permuting HLA or CMV assignments 20 times. A later analysis grouped co-occurring TCRs with DBSCAN, adding TCRdist sequence similarity when clustering within HLA-allele-positive subsets. Repertoires with fewer than 30,000 or more than 120,000 public chains, plus five repertoires with anomalous nucleotide sharing, were excluded from co-occurrence clustering. TCRdb provides this immuneACCESS table in a form limited to in-frame rearrangements. Some clones are lacking; in checked studies, under half of them reflect an unresolved V gene, and why the rest are absent is not known. That table furnishes V, J and clone size, whereas the DNA furnished D and trimming. Counted in this sample were 110,000 to 150,000 clones; 75% to 80% of them appeared once. Of the sample, 2% to 3% falls within the top ten clones.

Inclusive of the bounding cysteine and phenylalanine, the CDR3 is 14 residues long. The sequence is cut down to CDR3 DNA, 42 bases in frame from base 1. CDR1 MNHEY and CDR2 SMNVEV were looked up in the germline V gene (reference sequence). The trim is 8 bases for V and 0 bases for J, with a gap of 14 bases between the germline ends. The chain is made from TRBV27 and TRBJ2-7; the D gene identity is not certain. The receptor comes from a woman between 18 and 29 years old in good health and CMV-seropositive. The sequenced sample consisted of PBMCs. DNA sequence: TGTGCCAGCCTACAGCTGGGCAGCTCCTACGAGCAGTACTTC. It translates to CASLQLGSSYEQYF.